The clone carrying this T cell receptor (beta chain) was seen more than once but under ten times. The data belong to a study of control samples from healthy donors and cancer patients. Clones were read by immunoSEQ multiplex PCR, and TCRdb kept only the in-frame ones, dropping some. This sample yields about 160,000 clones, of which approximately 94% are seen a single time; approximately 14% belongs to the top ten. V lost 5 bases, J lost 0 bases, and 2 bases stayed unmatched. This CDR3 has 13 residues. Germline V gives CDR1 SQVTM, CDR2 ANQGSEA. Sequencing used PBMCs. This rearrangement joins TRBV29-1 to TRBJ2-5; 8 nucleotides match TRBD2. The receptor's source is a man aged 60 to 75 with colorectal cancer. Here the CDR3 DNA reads TGCAGCGTTTCCGGGGGGGACCAAGAGACCCAGTACTTC. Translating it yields CSVSGGDQETQYF.